These 6 T cell receptor beta chains came from one sample sequenced in a study of identical twins. TCRdb re-called the 5' RACE reads through MiXCR, storing one row per CDR3 protein. The sample has roughly 230,000 distinct CDR3 sequences, around 8% seen once. These records were also assigned to another study, of yellow fever vaccine responses in identical twins.

The sequenced material came from CD8+ T cells sorted from blood. These receptors all stem from a young woman in good health.

In this sample, this clonotype turned up a few times. The rearrangement links TRBV20-1 to TRBJ2-5; tentatively, D is TRBD1 or TRBD2 (5 bases each). This CDR3 spans 14 amino acids. The V gene's germline CDR1 is DFQATT and CDR2 SNEGSKA (reference sequence). The V end was cut by 2 bases, the J end by 5 bases, with 15 bases between. CDR3: CSARHSWGGETQYF. The CDR3 DNA sequence: TGCAGTGCTAGACACTCCTGGGGCGGGGAGACCCAGTACTTC.

This clonotype appeared a few times. V gene TRBV15 combines with J gene TRBJ2-5, with a weak D call TRBD2 (6 bases). The V end was cut by 3 bases, the J end by 5 bases, with 19 bases between. This CDR3 comprises 16 residues. CDR1 is LNHNV, CDR2 YYDKDF, per germline (reference sequence). The CDR3 nucleotides are TGTGCCACCAGCAGCAAGACCGGGACTGAAGCGGAGACCCAGTACTTC. Translating it yields CATSSKTGTEAETQYF. Full variable domain (rest looked up from reference TRBV15 and TRBJ2-5): DAMVIQNPRYQVTQFGKPVTLSCSQTLNHNVMYWYQQKSSQAPKLLFHYYDKDFNNEADTPDNFQSRRPNTSFCFLDIRSPGLGDTAMYLCATSSKTGTEAETQYFGPGTRLLVL.

A few counts support this clonotype. The V call is TRBV20-1, the J call TRBJ2-5, with no clear D. Trimming pared 0 bases from V and 2 bases from J, leaving 13 bases between. This CDR3 region has 15 residues. Germline CDR1 reads DFQATT; CDR2 reads SNEGSKA (reference sequence). CDR3 in DNA: TGCAGTGCTAGAGATGCCCCCGCGGATCAAGAGACCCAGTACTTC. This gives the protein CSARDAPADQETQYF.

This clonotype has just a few counts. This chain joins TRBV5-1 and TRBJ2-4; D may be TRBD2 (6 bases). The V and J ends lost 6 bases and 2 bases respectively, with 12 bases between them. The CDR3 runs to 14 residues. Per germline, CDR1 SGHRS and CDR2 YFSETQ. CDR3 protein: CASTGAKTKNIQYF. CDR3 nucleotide sequence: TGCGCCAGCACGGGAGCCAAAACCAAAAACATTCAGTACTTC.

This clonotype has a count of ten or more. This sequence joins TRBV5-1 and TRBJ2-7; D gene ambiguous. Germline-derived CDR1 and CDR2 are SGHRS and YFSETQ. The length of the CDR3 is 13 residues. Trimming shortened V by 4 bases and J by 3 bases, and 11 bases separated the two germline ends. CDR3 loop: CASSLDGDYEQYF. The CDR3 DNA follows: TGCGCCAGCAGCCTGGACGGCGACTACGAGCAGTACTTC.

V and J are TRBV15 and TRBJ2-7; no clear D gene. This CDR3 comprises 13 residues. From germline, CDR1 is LNHNV and CDR2 YYDKDF (reference sequence). Trimming removed 4 bases at V and 3 bases at J, with 10 bases between. CDR3 nucleotides: TGTGCCACCAGCAAGGGATTGGGCTACGAGCAGTACTTC. It codes for CATSKGLGYEQYF.